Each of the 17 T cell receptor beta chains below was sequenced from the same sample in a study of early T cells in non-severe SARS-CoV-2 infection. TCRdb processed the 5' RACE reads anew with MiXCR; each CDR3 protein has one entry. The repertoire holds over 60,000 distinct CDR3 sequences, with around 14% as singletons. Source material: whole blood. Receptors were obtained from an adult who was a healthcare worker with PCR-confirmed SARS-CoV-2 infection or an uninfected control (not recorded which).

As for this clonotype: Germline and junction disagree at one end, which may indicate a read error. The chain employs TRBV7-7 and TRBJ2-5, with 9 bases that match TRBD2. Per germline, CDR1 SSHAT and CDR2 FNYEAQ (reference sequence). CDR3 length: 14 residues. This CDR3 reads CASSGRGGSETQYF. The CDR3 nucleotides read TGTGCTAGCAGCGGGCGGGGGGGCTCCGAGACCCAGTACTTC.

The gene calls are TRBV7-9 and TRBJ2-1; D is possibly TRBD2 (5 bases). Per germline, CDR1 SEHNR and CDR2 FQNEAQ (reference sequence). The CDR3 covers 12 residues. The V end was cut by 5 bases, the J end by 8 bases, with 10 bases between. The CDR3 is CASSETRDEQFF. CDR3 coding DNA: TGTGCCAGCAGCGAAACTAGGGATGAGCAGTTCTTC. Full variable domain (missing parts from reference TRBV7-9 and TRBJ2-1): DTGVSQNPRHKITKRGQNVTFRCDPISEHNRLYWYRQTLGQGPEFLTYFQNEAQLEKSRLLSDRFSAERPKGSFSTLEIQRTEQGDSAMYLCASSETRDEQFFGPGTRLTVL.

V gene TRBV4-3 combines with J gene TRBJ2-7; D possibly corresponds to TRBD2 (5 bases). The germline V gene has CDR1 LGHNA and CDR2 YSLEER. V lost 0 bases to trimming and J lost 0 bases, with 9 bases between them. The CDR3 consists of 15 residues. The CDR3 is CASSQDGLGSYEQYF. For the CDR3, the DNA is TGCGCCAGCAGCCAAGATGGACTGGGCTCCTACGAGCAGTACTTC.

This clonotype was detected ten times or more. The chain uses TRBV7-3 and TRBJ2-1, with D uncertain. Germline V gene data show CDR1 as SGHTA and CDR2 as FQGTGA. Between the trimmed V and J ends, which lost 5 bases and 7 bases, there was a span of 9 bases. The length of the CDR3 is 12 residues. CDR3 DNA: TGTGCCAGCAGCCCGGACGGTAATGAGCAGTTCTTC. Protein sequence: CASSPDGNEQFF.

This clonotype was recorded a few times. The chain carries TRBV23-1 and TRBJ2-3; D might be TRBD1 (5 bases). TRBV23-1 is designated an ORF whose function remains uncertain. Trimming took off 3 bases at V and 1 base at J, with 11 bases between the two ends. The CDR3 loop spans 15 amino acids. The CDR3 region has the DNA TGCGCCAGCAGTCAGGGTGGACACCGCACAGATACGCAGTATTTT. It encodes CASSQGGHRTDTQYF.

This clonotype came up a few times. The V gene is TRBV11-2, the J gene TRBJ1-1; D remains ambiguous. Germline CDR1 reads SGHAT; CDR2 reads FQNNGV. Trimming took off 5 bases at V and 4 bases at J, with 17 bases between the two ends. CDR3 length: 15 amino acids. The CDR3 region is CASSPKVWGSTEAFF. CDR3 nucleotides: TGTGCCAGCAGCCCGAAGGTTTGGGGAAGCACTGAAGCTTTCTTT.

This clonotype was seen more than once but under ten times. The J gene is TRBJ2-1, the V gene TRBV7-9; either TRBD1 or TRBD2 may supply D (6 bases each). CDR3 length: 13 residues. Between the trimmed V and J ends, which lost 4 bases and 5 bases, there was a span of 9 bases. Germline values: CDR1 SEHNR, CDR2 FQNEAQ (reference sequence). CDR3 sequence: CASSSGGHNEQFF. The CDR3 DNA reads TGTGCCAGCAGCTCCGGGGGCCACAATGAGCAGTTCTTC.

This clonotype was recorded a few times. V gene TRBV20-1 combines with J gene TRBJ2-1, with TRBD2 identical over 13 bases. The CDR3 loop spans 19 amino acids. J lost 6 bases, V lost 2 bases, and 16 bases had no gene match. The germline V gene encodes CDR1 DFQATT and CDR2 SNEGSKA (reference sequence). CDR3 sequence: CSARFSGLAGAPTGNEQFF. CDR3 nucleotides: TGCAGTGCTAGATTTTCTGGACTAGCGGGGGCCCCTACGGGCAATGAGCAGTTCTTC.

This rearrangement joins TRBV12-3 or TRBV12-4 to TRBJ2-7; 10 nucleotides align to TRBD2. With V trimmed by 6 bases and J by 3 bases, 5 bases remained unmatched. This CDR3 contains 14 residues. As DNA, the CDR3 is TGTGCCAGCAGAGCGGGGGGGCTTTACTACGAGCAGTACTTC. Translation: CASRAGGLYYEQYF.

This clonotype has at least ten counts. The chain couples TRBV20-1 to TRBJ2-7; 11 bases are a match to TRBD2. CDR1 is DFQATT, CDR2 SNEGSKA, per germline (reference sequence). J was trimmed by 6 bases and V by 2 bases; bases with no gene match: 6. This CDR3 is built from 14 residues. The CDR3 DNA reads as TGCAGTGCTAGAAAGGTAGCGGGGGGGAGCGAGCAGTACTTC. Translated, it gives CSARKVAGGSEQYF.

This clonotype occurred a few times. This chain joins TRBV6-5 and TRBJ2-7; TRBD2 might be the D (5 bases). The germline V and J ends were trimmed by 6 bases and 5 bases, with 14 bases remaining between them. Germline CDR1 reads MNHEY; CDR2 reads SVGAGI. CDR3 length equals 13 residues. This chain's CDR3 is CASSRGPGHEQYF. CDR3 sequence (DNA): TGTGCCAGCAGCCGGGGTCCCGGCCACGAGCAGTACTTC.

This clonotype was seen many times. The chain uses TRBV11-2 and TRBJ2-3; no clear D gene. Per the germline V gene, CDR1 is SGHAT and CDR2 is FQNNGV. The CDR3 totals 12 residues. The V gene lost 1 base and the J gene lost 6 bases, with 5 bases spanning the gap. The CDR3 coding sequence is TGTGCCAGCAGCTTAGTTCATGATACGCAGTATTTT. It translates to CASSLVHDTQYF.

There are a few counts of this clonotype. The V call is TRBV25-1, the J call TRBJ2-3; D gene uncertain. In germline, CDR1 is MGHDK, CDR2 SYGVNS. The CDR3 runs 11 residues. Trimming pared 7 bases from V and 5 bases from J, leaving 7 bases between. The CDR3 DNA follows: TGTGCCAGCACGGAGATAGATACGCAGTATTTT. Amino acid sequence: CASTEIDTQYF.

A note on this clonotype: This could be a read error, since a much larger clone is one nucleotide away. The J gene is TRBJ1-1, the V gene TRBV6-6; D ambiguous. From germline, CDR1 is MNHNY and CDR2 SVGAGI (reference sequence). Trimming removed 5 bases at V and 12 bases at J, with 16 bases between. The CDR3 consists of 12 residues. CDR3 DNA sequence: TGTGCCAGCAGTCCGGGCCTTGGTCAAACTTTCTTT. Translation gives CASSPGLGQTFF.

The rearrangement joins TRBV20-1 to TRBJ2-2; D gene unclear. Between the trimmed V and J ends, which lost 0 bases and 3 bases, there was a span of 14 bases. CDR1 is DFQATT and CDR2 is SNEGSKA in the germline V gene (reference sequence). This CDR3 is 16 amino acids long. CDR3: CSARDSAQWDTGELFF. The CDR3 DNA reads TGCAGTGCTAGAGATTCGGCTCAGTGGGACACCGGGGAGCTGTTTTTT.

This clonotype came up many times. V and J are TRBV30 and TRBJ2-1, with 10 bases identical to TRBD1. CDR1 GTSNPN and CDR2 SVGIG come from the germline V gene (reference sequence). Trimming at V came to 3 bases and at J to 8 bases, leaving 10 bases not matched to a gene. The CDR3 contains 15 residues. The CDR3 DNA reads TGTGCCTGGAGCAGAACCGGGACAGGGGAATATGAGCAGTTCTTC. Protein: CAWSRTGTGEYEQFF.

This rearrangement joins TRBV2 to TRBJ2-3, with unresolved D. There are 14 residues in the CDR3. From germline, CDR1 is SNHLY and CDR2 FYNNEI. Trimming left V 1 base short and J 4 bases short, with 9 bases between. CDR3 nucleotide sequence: TGTGCCAGCAGTGAAGGCCCAGGAGCAGATACGCAGTATTTT. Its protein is CASSEGPGADTQYF. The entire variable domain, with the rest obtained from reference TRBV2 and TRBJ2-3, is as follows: EPEVTQTPSHQVTQMGQEVILRCVPISNHLYFYWYRQILGQKVEFLVSFYNNEISEKSEIFDDQFSVERPDGSNFTLKIRSTKLEDSAMYFCASSEGPGADTQYFGPGTRLTVL.